This entry is about one T cell receptor beta chain. The antigen remains undetermined. Any gene name here is a mouse gene name. The CDR3 end lies 1 residue beyond the end of the read and is filled in from the germline J gene. Survey-depth TCRbeta CDR3 sequencing reported V/J genes and productive frequencies. TCRdb keeps only in-frame clones here, not all; method: immunoSEQ multiplex PCR. The sample has over 40,000 clones; around 70% are singletons. CDR3 length equals 15 residues. Germline V gives CDR1 NNHNN, CDR2 SYGAGS (reference sequence). V was clipped by 2 bases and J by 3 bases; unmatched bases: 6. The sample comes from a study of tissue T cells after allogeneic stem cell transplantation. Whole-study results and caveats: Alloreactivity or antigen specificity of tissue TCRs was not determined; some clones might be host cells. Motif-based clustering found tissue-specific repertoire signatures shared across patients, though few clones were shared.

This receptor was obtained from a pool of C57BL/6 mice in good health. The rearrangement joins TRBV13-2 to TRBJ2-4; TRBD2 matches 7 bases. Input material: sorted cells pooled from one or two spleens. CDR3 sequence reads: CASGDLPDWQNTLYF. The sequenced part of the CDR3 DNA is TGTGCCAGCGGTGACCTCCCGGACTGGCAAAACACCTTGTAC.